One sample yielded the 32 T cell receptor beta chains listed below, sequenced in a study of cytomegalovirus exposure and HLA in healthy donors (dated by TCRdb to the late 2010s). The library was made by the immunoSEQ multiplex PCR assay. A mixture of 60 forward primers for TCR Vbeta segments and 13 reverse primers for TCR Jbeta segments was used in the multiplex PCR. Imported from immuneACCESS, the table was reduced by TCRdb to in-frame sequences with V and J called. These copies leave out some clones; in studies compared against another copy, an unresolved V gene accounts for under half, and the cause of the remainder is not known. The sample yields 90,000 to 100,000 clones; roughly 78% were counted once. The leading ten clones occupy around 0.74% of the sample. The sample was PBMCs. The receptors stem from a woman aged 60-70 years in good health and CMV-seronegative.

This chain links TRBV16 with TRBJ2-5; possibly TRBD1 for D (6 bases). Trimming shortened V by 1 base and J by 4 bases, and 10 bases separated the two germline ends. Germline lookup yields CDR1 KGHSY and CDR2 FQNENV. The CDR3 is 14 amino acids. The CDR3 protein is CASSQFSRGETQYF. In DNA, the CDR3 is TGTGCCAGCAGCCAATTCTCCAGGGGAGAGACCCAGTACTTC.

The J gene is TRBJ2-5, the V gene TRBV5-6; 8 bases match TRBD2. The CDR3 is 15 residues long. V shed 5 bases, J shed 4 bases, and the junction held 10 bases outside the gene matches. Germline assignment: CDR1 SGHDT and CDR2 YYEEEE. CDR3 in DNA: TGTGCCAGCAGTTCCACCTGGACTAGCCGAGAGACCCAGTACTTC. Its translation is CASSSTWTSRETQYF. The full variable domain, in which reference TRBV5-6 and TRBJ2-5 provide the parts outside the CDR3, is DAGVTQSPTHLIKTRGQQVTLRCSPKSGHDTVSWYQQALGQGPQFIFQYYEEEERQRGNFPDRFSGHQFPNYSSELNVNALLLGDSALYLCASSSTWTSRETQYFGPGTRLLVL.

The J gene is TRBJ1-5, the V gene TRBV6-5, with D possibly being TRBD1 (6 bases). With 5 bases removed from V and 7 bases from J, the gap between germline ends came to 18 bases. There are 15 residues in the CDR3. Germline V gene data show CDR1 as MNHEY and CDR2 as SVGAGI. The CDR3 reads CASSSPGHGGQPQHF. The CDR3 nucleotides are TGTGCCAGCAGTAGTCCGGGACACGGGGGGCAGCCCCAGCATTTT.

A remark on this clone: Other DNA sequences in the same sample also yield this CDR3. The chain carries TRBV18 and TRBJ2-7, with a possible D match to TRBD2 (6 bases). The CDR3 extends over 12 amino acids. CDR1 is KGHSH and CDR2 is LQKENI in the germline V gene. The V end was cut by 3 bases, the J end by 5 bases, with 8 bases between. CDR3 loop: CASSPGGHEQYF. CDR3 DNA sequence: TGTGCCAGCTCACCGGGAGGTCACGAGCAGTACTTC. Using reference TRBV18 and TRBJ2-7 for the parts outside the CDR3, the full variable domain is NAGVMQNPRHLVRRRGQEARLRCSPMKGHSHVYWYRQLPEEGLKFMVYLQKENIIDESGMPKERFSAEFPKEGPSILRIQQVVRGDSAAYFCASSPGGHEQYFGPGTRLTVT.

This chain links TRBV29-1 with TRBJ2-7, with TRBD2 matching over 12 bases. Germline V lookup: CDR1 SQVTM, CDR2 ANQGSEA. J gave up 4 bases and V 7 bases, and 8 bases lay outside the gene matches. This CDR3 has 14 residues. The CDR3 DNA sequence: TGCAGCGCTAAGGGACTAGCGGGTGGATACGAGCAGTACTTC. Amino acids: CSAKGLAGGYEQYF.

The chain joins TRBV6-1 to TRBJ2-7, with TRBD1 identical over 12 bases. Losses at the gene ends were 7 bases for V and 6 bases for J; bases not matched to a gene: 10. CDR1 MNHNS and CDR2 SASEGT come from the germline V gene. There are 15 residues in the CDR3. CDR3 sequence reads: CASTGPGQGAGEQYF. The CDR3 nucleotides are TGTGCCAGCACCGGCCCGGGACAGGGGGCGGGCGAGCAGTACTTC.

This clone has only a few counts. The chain uses TRBV5-6 and TRBJ1-2; TRBD1 might be the D (5 bases). The germline gives CDR1 SGHDT, CDR2 YYEEEE. This CDR3 contains 13 residues. V dropped 3 bases and J dropped 8 bases, with 14 bases sitting between them. The CDR3 sequence is CASSSQGNRGYTF. For the CDR3, the DNA is TGTGCCAGCAGCTCTCAGGGAAATCGCGGCTACACCTTC.

V gene TRBV25-1 combines with J gene TRBJ1-4; D perhaps matches TRBD1 (6 bases). Trimming shortened V by 1 base and J by 4 bases, and 10 bases separated the two germline ends. The CDR3 contains 15 residues. Germline CDR1 MGHDK, CDR2 SYGVNS. This CDR3 reads CASSEWGRGNEKLFF. In nucleotides, the CDR3 is TGTGCCAGCAGTGAATGGGGGCGCGGTAATGAAAAACTGTTTTTT.

The chain uses TRBV4-2 and TRBJ1-1; possibly TRBD1 for D (5 bases). This CDR3 is 15 amino acids long. V was shortened by 4 bases and J by 4 bases, with 16 bases between the two germline ends. Germline CDR1 reads LGHNA; CDR2 reads YNFKEQ. Written as DNA, the CDR3 is TGTGCCAGCAGCCCCGAAATTGGGGGGGTCACTGAAGCTTTCTTT. Amino acid sequence: CASSPEIGGVTEAFF.

In its sample, this clone was seen once. V usage is TRBV7-2 and J usage is TRBJ1-2; D gene uncertain. Trimming stripped 0 bases from V and 8 bases from J, with 10 bases between. Germline CDR1 SGHTA, CDR2 FQGNSA. The CDR3 is 13 amino acids. The CDR3 loop is CASSLALGRGYTF. In DNA, the CDR3 is TGTGCCAGCAGCTTAGCGCTCGGGAGAGGCTACACCTTC. The whole variable domain, remainder taken from reference TRBV7-2 and TRBJ1-2, is GAGVSQSPSNKVTEKGKDVELRCDPISGHTALYWYRQSLGQGLEFLIYFQGNSAPDKSGLPSDRFSAERTGGSVSTLTIQRTQQEDSAVYLCASSLALGRGYTFGSGTRLTVV.

This chain links TRBV2 with TRBJ1-4; weak D call: TRBD1 (6 bases). There are 13 residues in the CDR3. Germline CDR1 reads SNHLY; CDR2 reads FYNNEI. V shed 4 bases and J shed 8 bases, with 11 bases lying between them. The CDR3: CASSVQGREKLFF. The CDR3 DNA reads TGTGCCAGCAGTGTACAGGGAAGAGAAAAACTGTTTTTT.

This rearrangement joins TRBV16 to TRBJ1-5; D gene ambiguous. CDR1 KGHSY and CDR2 FQNENV come from the germline V gene. The CDR3 runs to 13 residues. Trimming shortened V by 5 bases and J by 8 bases, and 13 bases separated the two germline ends. This chain's CDR3 is CASSVGLYKPQHF. As DNA, the CDR3 is TGTGCCAGCAGCGTGGGCCTCTACAAGCCCCAGCATTTT.

J is TRBJ2-7 and V is TRBV10-3, with TRBD1 as a possible D gene (6 bases). Trimming left V 6 bases short and J 7 bases short, with 13 bases between. The germline gives CDR1 ENHRY, CDR2 SYGVKD. The CDR3 runs to 12 residues. Written as DNA, the CDR3 is TGTGCCATCAGCATGGGGGCGGTTGAGCAGTACTTC. Encoded protein: CAISMGAVEQYF.

This clone was observed a few times. The chain has TRBV18 and TRBJ2-2, with 8 bases aligning to TRBD1. The CDR3 totals 17 residues. J was trimmed by 2 bases and V by 4 bases; bases with no gene match: 9. The V gene's germline CDR1 is KGHSH and CDR2 LQKENI. The CDR3 region is CASSLRAGGVNTGELFF. In DNA form, the CDR3 reads TGTGCCAGCTCACTCCGGGCAGGGGGCGTAAACACCGGGGAGCTGTTTTTT.

This clone has a handful of counts. V gene TRBV9 combines with J gene TRBJ2-3; 9 bases are a match to TRBD1. CDR3 size: 15 residues. Germline CDR1 and CDR2: SGDLS and YYNGEE. Trimming cost V 0 bases and J 6 bases; bases outside gene matches: 5. CDR3 DNA: TGTGCCAGCAGCGTAGAGGGACAGGGTGGGGATACGCAGTATTTT. Its translation: CASSVEGQGGDTQYF. The variable domain in full, with the rest retrieved from reference TRBV9 and TRBJ2-3, is DSGVTQTPKHLITATGQRVTLRCSPRSGDLSVYWYQQSLDQGLQFLIQYYNGEERAKGNILERFSAQQFPDLHSELNLSSLELGDSALYFCASSVEGQGGDTQYFGPGTRLTVL.

DNA for the CDR3: TGTGCCACCAGCAGAGTAGGTAGCGGGGGGTTCTACGAGCAGTACTTC. It is translated as CATSRVGSGGFYEQYF. V gene TRBV15 combines with J gene TRBJ2-7, with TRBD2 matching 10 bases. The CDR3 totals 16 residues. With 1 base clipped from V and 3 bases from J, the junction kept 6 bases outside the gene matches. CDR1 and CDR2 (germline): LNHNV, YYDKDF (reference sequence).

V usage is TRBV28 and J usage is TRBJ2-7; 8 bases agree with TRBD2. Germline CDR1 MDHEN, CDR2 SYDVKM. The CDR3 length is 14 residues. V lost 3 bases and J lost 6; bases outside the gene matches: 7. The CDR3 here is CASSLAGGGVEQYF. CDR3 nucleotides: TGTGCCAGCAGTTTGGCCGGGGGGGGAGTCGAGCAGTACTTC.

This chain connects TRBV5-1 to TRBJ2-6; the match to TRBD1 covers 8 bases. This CDR3 contains 14 residues. Trimming removed 5 bases from V and 8 bases from J; junction bases left unmatched: 6. Germline lookup yields CDR1 SGHRS and CDR2 YFSETQ. The CDR3 region is CASRLQGGPNVLTF. Written as DNA, the CDR3 is TGCGCCAGCAGGTTACAGGGGGGCCCCAACGTCCTGACTTTC.

This sequence joins TRBV5-5 and TRBJ2-1; 8 nucleotides match TRBD2. V lost 0 bases and J lost 6; bases outside the gene matches: 5. CDR1 and CDR2 (germline): SGHKS, YYEKEE (reference sequence). This CDR3 is 15 amino acids long. DNA for the CDR3: TGTGCCAGCAGCTTGGAAACGGGGGGGCGCAATGAGCAGTTCTTC. Its protein is CASSLETGGRNEQFF.

This chain uses TRBV15 with TRBJ2-5, with D possibly being TRBD2 (6 bases). CDR1 is LNHNV, CDR2 YYDKDF, per germline (reference sequence). V was pared by 0 bases and J by 7 bases, with 15 bases between. The CDR3 contains 15 residues. CDR3: CATSREGRPTGTQYF. The CDR3 DNA follows: TGTGCCACCAGCAGAGAGGGGAGGCCTACAGGGACCCAGTACTTC.

The chain uses TRBV29-1 and TRBJ1-1; D unclear. CDR1 is SQVTM, CDR2 ANQGSEA, per germline. The CDR3 loop spans 14 amino acids. Trimming pared 6 bases from V and 1 base from J, leaving 15 bases between. The CDR3 coding sequence is TGCAGCGTACAACTGCGGCACCCGAACACTGAAGCTTTCTTT. Its translation: CSVQLRHPNTEAFF.

This clone was seen a handful of times. The J gene is TRBJ1-2, the V gene TRBV19; D perhaps matches TRBD1 (6 bases). Trimming pared 10 bases from V and 4 bases from J, leaving 16 bases between. CDR1 LNHDA and CDR2 SQIVND come from the germline V gene (reference sequence). CDR3 length equals 13 residues. The CDR3 DNA sequence: TGTGCCACTCGCGAACTACAGGGCTATGGCTACACCTTC. Amino acid sequence: CATRELQGYGYTF.

This clone has just a few counts. CDR3 amino acids: CAWSVRLAGVREQYF. CDR3 sequence (DNA): TGTGCCTGGAGTGTACGACTAGCGGGAGTGCGCGAGCAGTACTTC. This chain connects TRBV30 to TRBJ2-7; 12 bases line up with TRBD2. V gave up 0 bases and J gave up 6 bases; unmatched junction bases: 6. The CDR3 totals 15 residues. In germline, CDR1 is GTSNPN, CDR2 SVGIG (reference sequence). The whole variable domain, remainder taken from reference TRBV30 and TRBJ2-7, is SQTIHQWPATLVQPVGSPLSLECTVEGTSNPNLYWYRQAAGRGLQLLFYSVGIGQISSEVPQNLSASRPQDRQFILSSKKLLLSDSGFYLCAWSVRLAGVREQYFGPGTRLTVT.

This rearrangement joins TRBV25-1 to TRBJ2-5, with 9 nucleotides matching TRBD2. CDR1 and CDR2 (germline): MGHDK, SYGVNS. This CDR3 contains 15 residues. Trimming took 5 bases from V and 4 from J; bases not matched to a gene: 8. CDR3 loop: CASSPPGTSRETQYF. The CDR3, as DNA: TGTGCCAGCAGTCCGCCCGGGACTAGCAGAGAGACCCAGTACTTC.

The CDR3 sequence: CASSVGHSSGNTIYF. CDR3 in DNA: TGCGCCAGCAGTGTGGGACATAGCTCTGGAAACACCATATATTTT. The chain employs TRBV10-2 and TRBJ1-3, with a weak D call TRBD1 (6 bases). Germline CDR1 WSHSY, CDR2 SAAADI. V was pared by 4 bases and J by 0 bases, with 10 bases between. CDR3 length equals 15 residues.

This clone was counted a single time. The chain links TRBV18 to TRBJ2-7, with 13 bases lining up with TRBD2. Germline lookup yields CDR1 KGHSH and CDR2 LQKENI. This CDR3 contains 16 residues. V shed 0 bases and J 2 bases; nucleotides not matched to a gene: 1. CDR3: CASSPPGTSGAYEQYF. As DNA, the CDR3 is TGTGCCAGCTCACCACCGGGGACTAGCGGGGCCTACGAGCAGTACTTC.

V gene TRBV6-6 combines with J gene TRBJ1-1, with D perhaps matching TRBD1 (6 bases). V lost 2 bases and J 2 bases, leaving 15 bases between the germline ends. CDR1 and CDR2 (germline): MNHNY, SVGAGI (reference sequence). The CDR3 is 16 residues long. This CDR3 reads CASSYPLTGPNTEAFF. The CDR3 DNA sequence: TGTGCCAGCAGTTACCCCTTGACAGGACCTAACACTGAAGCTTTCTTT.

The V gene is TRBV6-6, the J gene TRBJ1-1; TRBD1 might be the D (5 bases). CDR1 is MNHNY, CDR2 SVGAGI, per germline (reference sequence). The CDR3 is made up of 13 amino acids. V was cut by 5 bases and J by 1 base, with 8 bases left in between. The CDR3 sequence is CASSDSWNTEAFF. In nucleotides, the CDR3 is TGTGCCAGCAGTGACAGCTGGAACACTGAAGCTTTCTTT.

The genes are TRBV2 and TRBJ2-5, with D maybe TRBD1 (7 bases). CDR3 length equals 15 residues. Germline V gives CDR1 SNHLY, CDR2 FYNNEI. V lost 3 bases, J lost 2 bases, and 13 bases lay in between. CDR3 protein: CASSDQGGEQETQYF. For the CDR3, the DNA is TGTGCCAGCAGTGATCAGGGGGGAGAGCAAGAGACCCAGTACTTC.

This rearrangement joins TRBV29-1 to TRBJ1-1, with 8 bases fitting TRBD1. Losses at the gene ends were 2 bases for V and 3 bases for J; bases not matched to a gene: 8. This CDR3 spans 15 amino acids. Germline V gene lookup returns CDR1 SQVTM and CDR2 ANQGSEA. In DNA, the CDR3 is TGCAGCGTTGAACCCGTCAGGGGGCTGGACACTGAAGCTTTCTTT. Residues: CSVEPVRGLDTEAFF.

The J gene is TRBJ2-5, the V gene TRBV25-1; tentatively, D is TRBD1 (5 bases). Trimming took off 4 bases at V and 5 bases at J, with 5 bases between the two ends. The CDR3 extends over 11 amino acids. Germline CDR1 MGHDK, CDR2 SYGVNS. The CDR3 coding sequence is TGTGCCAGCAGTGCAGGGGAGACCCAGTACTTC. Translated, it gives CASSAGETQYF.

J is TRBJ1-6 and V is TRBV9; D remains unclear. The CDR3 spans 14 residues. Looked up from germline, CDR1 is SGDLS and CDR2 is YYNGEE. Deletions cut 1 base from V and 5 bases from J, with 7 bases between. The CDR3 DNA reads TGTGCCAGCAGCGTAACGGGGAATAATTCACCCCTCCACTTT. Protein product: CASSVTGNNSPLHF.